This T cell receptor (beta chain) was sequenced during a study of identical twins. Study results and caveats: Out-of-frame alpha sequences shared by twins were enriched for low generation probability.

The CDR3 runs 15 residues. Trimming took off 2 bases at V and 5 bases at J, with 13 bases between the two ends. Looked up from germline, CDR1 is MGHRA and CDR2 is YSYEKL. TCRdb analysed the 5' RACE reads with MiXCR anew, one entry per CDR3 protein. The sample has about 280,000 distinct CDR3 sequences, approximately 8.5% seen once; the top ten hold around 2.1%. This clonotype has at least ten counts. The antigen remains unidentified. These data were likewise used in another study, on yellow fever vaccine responses in identical twins.

This TCR came from a woman aged 18-30 years in good health. The specimen was memory (CD45RO+) T cells sorted from blood. The genes are TRBV4-1 and TRBJ2-1; possible D gene TRBD2, 6 bases. The CDR3 DNA follows: TGCGCCAGCAGCCAATTAACGGGACTTGACAATGAGCAGTTCTTC. It codes for CASSQLTGLDNEQFF.